Each of the 16 T cell receptor beta chains below was sequenced from the same sample in a study of T cell repertoires in cytomegalovirus infection. One entry per CDR3 protein results from TCRdb running MiXCR on the reads. The repertoire includes about 210,000 distinct CDR3 sequences, about 7% of them detected once, and less than 7.5% sits in the top ten. The sample consisted of PBMCs. Receptors originate from a human donor in good health (CMV status not recorded). Some clones in this sample may be carry-over from other donors' samples.

This chain uses TRBV2 with TRBJ1-5; D ambiguous. V lost 3 bases, J lost 6 bases, and 6 bases lay in between. Germline CDR1 is SNHLY and CDR2 is FYNNEI. CDR3 length: 12 residues. This chain's CDR3 is CASSDNAQPQHF. As DNA, the CDR3 is TGTGCCAGCAGTGACAATGCTCAGCCCCAGCATTTT. The full variable domain, in which reference TRBV2 and TRBJ1-5 provide the parts outside the CDR3, is EPEVTQTPSHQVTQMGQEVILRCVPISNHLYFYWYRQILGQKVEFLVSFYNNEISEKSEIFDDQFSVERPDGSNFTLKIRSTKLEDSAMYFCASSDNAQPQHFGDGTRLSIL.

In its sample, this clonotype was seen many times. The genes are TRBV6-5 and TRBJ1-2; weak D call: TRBD1 (5 bases). This CDR3 spans 14 amino acids. CDR1 and CDR2 (germline): MNHEY, SVGAGI. V lost 0 bases and J lost 4, with 9 bases in between. CDR3 sequence: CASSYSQGSYGYTF. CDR3 DNA: TGTGCCAGCAGTTACTCGCAGGGCAGCTATGGCTACACCTTC.

V is TRBV6-2 or TRBV6-3 and J is TRBJ2-1, with D possibly being TRBD1 (5 bases). Germline assignment: CDR1 MNHEY and CDR2 SVGEGT. V gave up 4 bases and J gave up 4 bases, with 14 bases separating them. The length of the CDR3 is 15 residues. For the CDR3, the DNA is TGTGCCAGCAGTTCGGCAGGGAACCTTTACAATGAGCAGTTCTTC. It encodes CASSSAGNLYNEQFF.

There are many counts of this clonotype. The V gene is TRBV7-8, the J gene TRBJ2-7; 7 nucleotides match TRBD1. The CDR3 has 15 amino acids. From germline, CDR1 is SGHVS and CDR2 FQNEAQ. With 4 bases clipped from V and 2 bases from J, the junction kept 8 bases outside the gene matches. Written as DNA, the CDR3 is TGTGCCAGCAGCTCCGGGACAGCCGCCCCCTACGAGCAGTACTTC. Protein sequence: CASSSGTAAPYEQYF.

This rearrangement joins TRBV20-1 to TRBJ1-1, with unresolved D. The CDR3 extends over 14 amino acids. Germline CDR1 and CDR2: DFQATT and SNEGSKA (reference sequence). Deletions cut 1 base from V and 1 base from J, with 10 bases between. The CDR3 reads CSARGGETNTEAFF. CDR3 coding DNA: TGCAGTGCTAGAGGGGGAGAGACGAACACTGAAGCTTTCTTT.

The sample holds many counts of this clonotype. J is TRBJ1-2 and V is TRBV6-1, with D perhaps TRBD1 (5 bases). The germline V gene encodes CDR1 MNHNS and CDR2 SASEGT. Trimming took 6 bases from V and 7 from J, leaving 18 bases between them. This CDR3 spans 14 amino acids. Written as DNA, the CDR3 is TGTGCCAGCAGACGCCCGGGGAGGGGAGGTGGCTACACCTTC. This encodes CASRRPGRGGGYTF.

This clonotype turned up a few times. V and J are TRBV4-3 and TRBJ2-5; tentatively, D is TRBD2 (7 bases). This CDR3 is 15 amino acids long. V shed 3 bases and J shed 1 base, with 12 bases lying between them. Germline V gene data show CDR1 as LGHNA and CDR2 as YSLEER. This CDR3 reads CASSQRGTTQETQYF. As DNA, the CDR3 is TGCGCCAGCAGCCAGAGGGGGACTACCCAAGAGACCCAGTACTTC.

Only a few counts were recorded for this clonotype. The rearrangement joins TRBV20-1 to TRBJ2-7, with D perhaps assigned TRBD1 or TRBD2 (6 bases each). Germline assignment: CDR1 DFQATT and CDR2 SNEGSKA (reference sequence). The CDR3 contains 15 residues. V was clipped by 8 bases and J by 2 bases, with 22 bases between them. For the CDR3, the DNA is TGCAGTCCCTCCGGGACGGGGGCTGGTACCTACGAGCAGTACTTC. Translating gives CSPSGTGAGTYEQYF.

Ten or more counts support this clonotype. The chain couples TRBV27 to TRBJ1-3; D not resolved. CDR3 length equals 14 residues. Germline CDR1 MNHEY, CDR2 SMNVEV (reference sequence). V lost 5 bases and J 2 bases, leaving 10 bases between the germline ends. The CDR3 spells CASSERSTGNTIYF. The CDR3 DNA follows: TGTGCCAGCAGTGAGCGAAGCACTGGAAACACCATATATTTT.

There are many counts of this clonotype. The chain recombines TRBV4-3 with TRBJ1-4; D perhaps matches TRBD1 (6 bases). The CDR3 extends over 18 amino acids. The germline V gene encodes CDR1 LGHNA and CDR2 YSLEER. Trimming cost V 0 bases and J 7 bases, with 21 bases left between them. The CDR3 DNA is TGCGCCAGCAGCCAAGATCTTCCACGGACAGCGAGTAGTGAAAAACTGTTTTTT. Its protein is CASSQDLPRTASSEKLFF.

In its sample, this clonotype was seen many times. V is TRBV20-1 and J is TRBJ2-6; D may correspond to TRBD1 or TRBD2 (5 bases each). Germline V gives CDR1 DFQATT, CDR2 SNEGSKA (reference sequence). This CDR3 has 16 amino acids. The germline V and J ends were trimmed by 6 bases and 0 bases, with 15 bases remaining between them. The CDR3 spells CSATRGAPSGANVLTF. The CDR3 DNA is TGCAGTGCCACCCGAGGGGCCCCCTCTGGGGCCAACGTCCTGACTTTC.

This clonotype occurred many times. The chain uses TRBV7-2 and TRBJ2-1; D may be TRBD2 (5 bases). Germline V gene lookup returns CDR1 SGHTA and CDR2 FQGNSA. CDR3 length: 14 residues. Trimming stripped 1 base from V and 9 bases from J, with 13 bases between. CDR3 in amino acids: CASSLGVASGEQFF. The CDR3 bases are TGTGCCAGCAGCTTAGGGGTAGCCAGCGGTGAGCAGTTCTTC.

This clonotype was seen many times. V usage is TRBV5-5 and J usage is TRBJ1-1; 9 bases map to TRBD1. Germline lookup yields CDR1 SGHKS and CDR2 YYEKEE (reference sequence). V lost 4 bases, J lost 2 bases, and 3 bases stayed unmatched. CDR3 length: 14 amino acids. CDR3 region: CASSGDRVNTEAFF. The CDR3 nucleotides are TGTGCCAGCAGCGGGGACAGGGTAAACACTGAAGCTTTCTTT.

This clonotype showed up many times. The genes are TRBV12-3 or TRBV12-4 and TRBJ2-6; D may be TRBD2 (6 bases). Deletions cut 6 bases from V and 0 bases from J, with 15 bases between. The CDR3 spans 17 residues. The CDR3 coding sequence is TGTGCCAGCAGGGGGAGGCAGCCGCACTCTGGGGCCAACGTCCTGACTTTC. Residues: CASRGRQPHSGANVLTF.

The sample holds many counts of this clonotype. The J gene is TRBJ2-7, the V gene TRBV7-2; no firm D call. The CDR3 consists of 13 residues. The V end was cut by 2 bases, the J end by 4 bases, with 9 bases between. CDR1 and CDR2 (germline): SGHTA, FQGNSA. The CDR3 loop reads CASSLYGVYEQYF. The CDR3 region has the DNA TGTGCCAGCAGCTTATACGGAGTATACGAGCAGTACTTC.

In this sample, this clonotype turned up many times. The CDR3 does not close with the conserved phenylalanine or tryptophan, likely indicating a read error. The DNA is omitted, as the CDR3 cannot be located on it reliably, and the CDR3 follows TCRdb's listing. The chain is built from TRBV6-2 or TRBV6-3 and TRBJ2-1; the DNA was not used to check the table's D call, TRBD1. Both ends counted, the CDR3 spans 13 residues. From germline, CDR1 is MNHEY and CDR2 SVGEGT. The CDR3 loop reads CASSSLILGQEEV.